A selection of T cell receptor beta chains follows, all from one sample in a study of metastatic and nonmetastatic thyroid tumors. TCRdb re-clonotyped the PCR reads via MiXCR. The profile shows 25,000 to 30,000 clones, over 20% of them singletons. The sample comprised blood. These receptors were collected from a female donor with papillary thyroid cancer or a benign thyroid nodule (not recorded which). Some clones in this sample may be carry-over from other donors' samples. CDR3s include the opening cysteine and the closing phenylalanine or tryptophan. The D gene is left open where the match is weak. The size field is filled for only some rows; it gives once, few, many or a size class.

abundance | d_gene | j_gene | v_gene | CDR3aa | CDR3nt
- | - | TRBJ2-7 | TRBV20-1 | CGATDIYEQYF | TGCGGTGCCACGGACATCTACGAGCAGTACTTC
medium-sized | - | TRBJ1-2 | TRBV27 | CASSFDRSNYGYTF | TGTGCCAGCAGTTTTGACAGATCTAACTATGGCTACACCTTC
few | - | TRBJ1-6 | TRBV30 | CAWSVSGLEAPLHF | TGTGCCTGGAGTGTTTCGGGGCTAGAGGCACCCCTCCACTTT
few | - | TRBJ1-2 | TRBV19 | CASREIGFYGYTF | TGTGCCAGTAGGGAGATTGGGTTCTATGGCTACACCTTC
many | - | TRBJ2-7 | TRBV5-1 | CASSFEHQSYEQYF | TGCGCCAGCAGCTTCGAACACCAAAGCTACGAGCAGTACTTC
medium-sized | - | TRBJ2-7 | TRBV12-3/TRBV12-4 | CASSHSYEQYF | TGTGCCAGCAGTCACTCCTACGAGCAGTACTTC
medium-sized | TRBD2 | TRBJ2-5 | TRBV7-2 | CASSLRREAGQETQYF | TGTGCCAGCAGCTTGCGGCGGGAAGCGGGACAAGAGACCCAGTACTTC
- | - | TRBJ1-1 | TRBV24-1 | CAISGNSNTEAFF | TGTGCCATCAGTGGAAACTCTAACACTGAAGCTTTCTTT
- | TRBD2 | TRBJ2-3 | TRBV9 | CASSPSGAFTDTQYF | TGTGCCAGCAGCCCTAGCGGGGCCTTCACAGATACGCAGTATTTT
few | TRBD1 | TRBJ1-5 | TRBV12-3/TRBV12-4 | CASSSGQGAVRHQHF | TGTGCCAGCAGCTCTGGACAGGGGGCGGTTCGGCACCAGCATTTT
many | - | TRBJ2-6 | TRBV11-2 | CASSLDRAGANVLTF | TGTGCCAGCAGCTTAGACAGGGCTGGGGCCAACGTCCTGACTTTC
many | - | TRBJ1-5 | TRBV6-2/TRBV6-3 | CASSLNINQPQHF | TGTGCCAGCAGTTTAAACATAAATCAGCCCCAGCATTTT
few | TRBD2 | TRBJ2-7 | TRBV28 | CASRWRTSGSFSYEQYF | TGTGCCAGCAGGTGGAGGACTAGCGGGAGCTTTTCCTACGAGCAGTACTTC
medium-sized | TRBD2 | TRBJ2-1 | TRBV7-9 | CEAGASYNEQFF | TGTGAGGCGGGAGCGTCCTACAATGAGCAGTTCTTC
many | - | TRBJ2-1 | TRBV28 | CASSRTSGGEQFF | TGTGCCAGCAGCAGGACATCTGGGGGGGAGCAGTTCTTC
many | TRBD2 | TRBJ2-1 | TRBV20-1 | CSLAGGGYNEQFF | TGCAGTTTAGCGGGAGGAGGCTACAATGAGCAGTTCTTC
many | - | TRBJ2-1 | TRBV4-1 | CASSQTGDEQFF | TGCGCCAGCAGCCAGACGGGCGATGAGCAGTTCTTC
- | TRBD2 | TRBJ2-7 | TRBV7-2 | CASSSGTTYEQYF | TGTGCCAGCAGCTCCGGGACTACCTACGAGCAGTACTTC
many | - | TRBJ2-3 | TRBV20-1 | CSASESFSTDTQYF | TGCAGTGCTAGTGAGAGTTTCAGCACAGATACGCAGTATTTT
many | - | TRBJ1-2 | TRBV9 | CASSPRERVAGYTF | TGTGCCAGCAGCCCTCGCGAAAGGGTGGCTGGCTACACCTTC
few | - | TRBJ1-5 | TRBV11-3 | CAISLVGGSNQPQHF | TGTGCCATCAGCTTAGTGGGGGGCAGCAATCAGCCCCAGCATTTT
many | - | TRBJ1-1 | TRBV11-2 | CASSRGAEAFF | TGTGCCAGCAGCCGGGGGGCTGAAGCTTTCTTT